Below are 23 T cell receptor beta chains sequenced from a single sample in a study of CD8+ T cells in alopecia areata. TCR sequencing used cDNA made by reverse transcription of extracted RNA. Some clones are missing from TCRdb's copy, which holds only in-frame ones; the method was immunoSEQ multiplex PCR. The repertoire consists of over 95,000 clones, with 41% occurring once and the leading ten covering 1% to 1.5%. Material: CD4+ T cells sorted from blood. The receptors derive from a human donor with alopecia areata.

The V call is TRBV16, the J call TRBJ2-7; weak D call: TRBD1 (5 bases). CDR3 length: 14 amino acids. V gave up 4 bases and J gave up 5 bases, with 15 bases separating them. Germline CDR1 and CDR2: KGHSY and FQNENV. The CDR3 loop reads CASSPNAGSHEQYF. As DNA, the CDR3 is TGTGCCAGCAGCCCTAATGCAGGGTCCCACGAGCAGTACTTC.

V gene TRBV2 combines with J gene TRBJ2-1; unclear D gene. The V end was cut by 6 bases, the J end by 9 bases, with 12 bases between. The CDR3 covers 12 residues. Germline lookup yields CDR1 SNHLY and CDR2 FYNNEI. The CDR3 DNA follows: TGTGCCAGCAGGCCTTCTGGGGTTGAGCAGTTCTTC. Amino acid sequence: CASRPSGVEQFF.

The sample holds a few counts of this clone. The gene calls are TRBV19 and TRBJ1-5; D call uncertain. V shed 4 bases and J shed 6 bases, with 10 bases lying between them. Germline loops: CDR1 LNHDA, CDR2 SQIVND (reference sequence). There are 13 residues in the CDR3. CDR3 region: CASSTQSGQPQHF. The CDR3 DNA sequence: TGTGCCAGTAGTACGCAGTCTGGTCAGCCCCAGCATTTT.

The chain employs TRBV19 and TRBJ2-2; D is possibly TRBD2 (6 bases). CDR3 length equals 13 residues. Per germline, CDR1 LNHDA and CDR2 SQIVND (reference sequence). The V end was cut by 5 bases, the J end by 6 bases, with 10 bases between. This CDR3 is CASSGTSPGELFF. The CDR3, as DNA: TGTGCCAGTAGTGGCACTAGCCCCGGGGAGCTGTTTTTT. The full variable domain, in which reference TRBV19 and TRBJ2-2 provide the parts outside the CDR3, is DGGITQSPKYLFRKEGQNVTLSCEQNLNHDAMYWYRQDPGQGLRLIYYSQIVNDFQKGDIAEGYSVSREKKESFPLTVTSAQKNPTAFYLCASSGTSPGELFFGEGSRLTVL.

The CDR3 spells CSAMPAGTNKQFF. In DNA, the CDR3 is TGCAGCGCCATGCCCGCAGGGACGAACAAGCAGTTCTTC. The gene calls are TRBV29-1 and TRBJ2-1; D tentatively reads TRBD1 or TRBD2 (5 bases each). The germline CDR1 and CDR2 sequences are SQVTM and ANQGSEA. V lost 7 bases, J lost 11 bases, and 21 bases lay in between. The CDR3 runs 13 residues.

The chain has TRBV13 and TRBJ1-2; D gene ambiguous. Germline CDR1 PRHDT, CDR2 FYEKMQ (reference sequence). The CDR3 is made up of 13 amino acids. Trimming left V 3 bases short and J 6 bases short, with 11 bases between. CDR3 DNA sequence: TGTGCCAGCAGCTTTCAGGACGTAGATGGCTACACCTTC. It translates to CASSFQDVDGYTF.

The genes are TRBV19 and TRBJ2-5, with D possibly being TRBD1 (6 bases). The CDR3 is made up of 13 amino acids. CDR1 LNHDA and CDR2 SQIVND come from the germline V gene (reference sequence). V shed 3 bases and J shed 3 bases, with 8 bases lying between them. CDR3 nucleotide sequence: TGTGCCAGTAGTATGAACAGGGAAGAGACCCAGTACTTC. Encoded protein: CASSMNREETQYF. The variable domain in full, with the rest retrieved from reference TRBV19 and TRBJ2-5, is DGGITQSPKYLFRKEGQNVTLSCEQNLNHDAMYWYRQDPGQGLRLIYYSQIVNDFQKGDIAEGYSVSREKKESFPLTVTSAQKNPTAFYLCASSMNREETQYFGPGTRLLVL.

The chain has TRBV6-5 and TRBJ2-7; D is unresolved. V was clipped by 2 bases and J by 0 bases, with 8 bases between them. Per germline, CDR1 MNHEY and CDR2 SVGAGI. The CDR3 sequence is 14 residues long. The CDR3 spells CASSYTPTSYEQYF. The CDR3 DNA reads TGTGCCAGCAGTTACACACCAACCTCCTACGAGCAGTACTTC.

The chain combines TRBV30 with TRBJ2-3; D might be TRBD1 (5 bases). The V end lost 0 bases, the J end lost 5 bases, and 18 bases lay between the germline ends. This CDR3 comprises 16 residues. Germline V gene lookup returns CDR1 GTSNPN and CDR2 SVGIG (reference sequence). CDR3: CAWSVGSGREGDTQYF. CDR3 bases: TGTGCCTGGAGTGTAGGGTCTGGCAGGGAAGGAGATACGCAGTATTTT.

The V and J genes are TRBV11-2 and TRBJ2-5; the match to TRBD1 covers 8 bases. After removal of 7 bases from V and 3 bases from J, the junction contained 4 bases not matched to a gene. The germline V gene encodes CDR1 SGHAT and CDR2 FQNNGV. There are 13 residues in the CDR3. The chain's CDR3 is CASNLDREETQYF. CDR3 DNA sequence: TGTGCCAGCAACCTGGACAGGGAAGAGACCCAGTACTTC.

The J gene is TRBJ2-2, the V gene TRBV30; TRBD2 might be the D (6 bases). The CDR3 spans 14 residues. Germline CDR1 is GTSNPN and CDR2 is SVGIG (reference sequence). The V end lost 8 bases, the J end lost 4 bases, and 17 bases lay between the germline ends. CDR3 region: CAARLVLPTGELFF. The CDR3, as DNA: TGTGCCGCTCGACTAGTTCTCCCCACCGGGGAGCTGTTTTTT.

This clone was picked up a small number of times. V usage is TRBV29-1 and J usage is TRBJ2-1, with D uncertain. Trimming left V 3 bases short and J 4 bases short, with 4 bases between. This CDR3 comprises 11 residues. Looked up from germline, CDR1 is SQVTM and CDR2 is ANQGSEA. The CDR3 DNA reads TGCAGCGTTGACCCGTACAATGAGCAGTTCTTC. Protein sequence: CSVDPYNEQFF.

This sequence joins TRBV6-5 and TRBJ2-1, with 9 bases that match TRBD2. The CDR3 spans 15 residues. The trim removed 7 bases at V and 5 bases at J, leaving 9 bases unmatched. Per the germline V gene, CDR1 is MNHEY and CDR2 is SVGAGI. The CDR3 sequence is CASNPRGGRNNEQFF. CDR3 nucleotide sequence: TGTGCCAGCAATCCGCGGGGGGGGCGGAACAATGAGCAGTTCTTC.

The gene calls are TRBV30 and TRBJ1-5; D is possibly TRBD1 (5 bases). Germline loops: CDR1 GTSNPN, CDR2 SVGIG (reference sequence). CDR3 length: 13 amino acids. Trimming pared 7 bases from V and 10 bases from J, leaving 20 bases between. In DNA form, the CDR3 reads TGTGCCTACCAGGACCGGGCCCAGGGTCCCCAGCATTTT. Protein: CAYQDRAQGPQHF.

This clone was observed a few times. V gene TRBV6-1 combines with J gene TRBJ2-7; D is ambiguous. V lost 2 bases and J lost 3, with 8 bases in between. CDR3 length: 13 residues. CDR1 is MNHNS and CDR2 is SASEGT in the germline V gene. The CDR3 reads CASSESGFYEQYF. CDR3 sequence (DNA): TGTGCCAGCAGTGAATCCGGGTTCTACGAGCAGTACTTC.

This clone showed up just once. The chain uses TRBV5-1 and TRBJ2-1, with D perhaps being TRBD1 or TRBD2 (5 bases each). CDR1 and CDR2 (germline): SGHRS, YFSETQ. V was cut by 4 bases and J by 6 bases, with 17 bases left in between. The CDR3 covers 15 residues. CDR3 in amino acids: CASSRRDHPSNEQFF. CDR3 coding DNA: TGCGCCAGCAGCCGTCGGGACCACCCCTCCAATGAGCAGTTCTTC.

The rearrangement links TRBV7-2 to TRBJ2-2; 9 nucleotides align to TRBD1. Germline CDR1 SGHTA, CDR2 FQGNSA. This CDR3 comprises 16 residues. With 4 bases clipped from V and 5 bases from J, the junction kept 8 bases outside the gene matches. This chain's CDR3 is CASSSPRDRATGELFF. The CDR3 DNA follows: TGTGCCAGCAGCTCCCCGCGGGACAGGGCGACCGGGGAGCTGTTTTTT.

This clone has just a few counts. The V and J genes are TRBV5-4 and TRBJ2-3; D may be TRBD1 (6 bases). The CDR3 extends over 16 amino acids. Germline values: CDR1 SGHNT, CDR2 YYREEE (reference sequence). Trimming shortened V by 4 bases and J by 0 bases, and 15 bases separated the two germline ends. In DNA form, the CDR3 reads TGTGCCAGCAGCGGACAACTCGGGACAAGCACAGATACGCAGTATTTT. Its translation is CASSGQLGTSTDTQYF.

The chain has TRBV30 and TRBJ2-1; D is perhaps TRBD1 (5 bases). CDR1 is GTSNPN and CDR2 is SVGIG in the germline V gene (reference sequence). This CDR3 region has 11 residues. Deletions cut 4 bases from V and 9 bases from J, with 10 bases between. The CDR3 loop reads CAWTGMAEQFF. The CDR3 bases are TGTGCCTGGACAGGGATGGCTGAGCAGTTCTTC.

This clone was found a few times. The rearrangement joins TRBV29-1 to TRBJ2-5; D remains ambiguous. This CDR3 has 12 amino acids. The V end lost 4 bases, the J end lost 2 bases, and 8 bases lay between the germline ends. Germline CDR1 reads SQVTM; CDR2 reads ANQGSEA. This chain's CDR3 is CSVVAAQETQYF. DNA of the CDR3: TGCAGCGTTGTTGCAGCACAAGAGACCCAGTACTTC. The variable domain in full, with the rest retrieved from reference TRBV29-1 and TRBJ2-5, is SAVISQKPSRDICQRGTSLTIQCQVDSQVTMMFWYRQQPGQSLTLIATANQGSEATYESGFVIDKFPISRPNLTFSTLTVSNMSPEDSSIYLCSVVAAQETQYFGPGTRLLVL.

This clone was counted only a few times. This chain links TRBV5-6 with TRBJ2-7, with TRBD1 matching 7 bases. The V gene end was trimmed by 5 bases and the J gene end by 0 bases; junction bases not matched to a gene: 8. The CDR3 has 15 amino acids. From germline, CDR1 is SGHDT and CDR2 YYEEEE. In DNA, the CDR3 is TGTGCCAGCAGTATAACGGACAGGAGCTCCTACGAGCAGTACTTC. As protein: CASSITDRSSYEQYF.

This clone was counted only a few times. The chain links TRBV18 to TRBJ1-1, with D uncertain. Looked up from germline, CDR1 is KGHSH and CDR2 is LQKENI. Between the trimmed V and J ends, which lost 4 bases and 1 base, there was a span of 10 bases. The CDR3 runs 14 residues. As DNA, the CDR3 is TGTGCCAGCTCACTAGTTATCGGGAACACTGAAGCTTTCTTT. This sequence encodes CASSLVIGNTEAFF.

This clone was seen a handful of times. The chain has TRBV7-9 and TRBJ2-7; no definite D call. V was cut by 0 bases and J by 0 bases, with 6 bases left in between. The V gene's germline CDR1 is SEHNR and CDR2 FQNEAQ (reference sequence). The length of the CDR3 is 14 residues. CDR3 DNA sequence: TGTGCCAGCAGCTTAGCGGCAAGCTCCTACGAGCAGTACTTC. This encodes CASSLAASSYEQYF.